This T cell receptor (beta chain) was identified during a study of human thymus T cells. The thymus tissue came from resections taken during corrective heart surgery. Repertoires were generated with immunoSEQ multiplex PCR, while TCRdb's copy carries only in-frame clones and drops some. The data hold some 130,000 clones, with around 94% observed a single time. Sequenced sample: thymus tissue. This receptor was identified in a boy less than two years old with a congenital heart defect but otherwise immunologically healthy.

The DNA for the CDR3 is TGTGCCAGCGAAAGGGGCCTGGAGCTTGGCACAGATACGCAGTATTTT. Translation gives CASERGLELGTDTQYF. This chain connects TRBV25-1 to TRBJ2-3; D possibly corresponds to TRBD1 (5 bases). Trimming stripped 8 bases from V and 1 base from J, with 19 bases between. Looked up from germline, CDR1 is MGHDK and CDR2 is SYGVNS. The CDR3 is 16 residues long.